This passage covers 25 T cell receptor beta chains from one sample sequenced in a study of CD8+CD57+ T cells in acquired aplastic anemia. Profiles of TCR beta VDJ and CDR3 were generated from a genomic DNA template. MiXCR, run by TCRdb on the reads, gives a single entry per CDR3 protein. The data hold a few hundred thousand distinct CDR3 sequences, with roughly 53% observed a single time. Previously, flow cytometry had revealed CD8+CD57+ cell expansion in the patients chosen for sequencing. The sample was sorted CD4+, CD8+, or CD8+CD57+ T cells (not recorded which) from PBMCs. The source is a human donor with aplastic anemia.

Only one count was recorded for this clonotype. A read error is possible here, since a much larger clone lies one base away. The CDR3: CSARAGTGATGELFF. In DNA, the CDR3 is TGCAGTGCTCGAGCCGGGACAGGGGCCACCGGGGAGCTGTTTTTT. This chain connects TRBV20-1 to TRBJ2-2; 10 bases agree with TRBD1. CDR3 size: 15 residues. The germline V gene encodes CDR1 DFQATT and CDR2 SNEGSKA (reference sequence). V was pared by 5 bases and J by 4 bases, with 7 bases of the junction left unmatched.

The chain carries TRBV20-1 and TRBJ1-5; 9 nucleotides match TRBD1. The germline gives CDR1 DFQATT, CDR2 SNEGSKA (reference sequence). This CDR3 has 15 amino acids. J lost 5 bases, V lost 3 bases, and 8 bases had no gene match. CDR3 in amino acids: CSASGDRAVHQPQHF. In DNA form, the CDR3 reads TGCAGTGCTAGTGGGGACAGGGCAGTGCATCAGCCCCAGCATTTT.

As regards this clonotype: Given the absence of the conserved phenylalanine or tryptophan at the CDR3 end, a read error is likely. The V call is TRBV15, the J call TRBJ1-1, with D unresolved. Germline CDR1 is LNHNV and CDR2 is YYDKDF (reference sequence). Trimming shortened V by 0 bases and J by 6 bases, and 11 bases separated the two germline ends. CDR3 length: 14 amino acids. DNA of the CDR3: TGTGCCACCAGCAGAGATTCCTCAAGGGCTGAAGCTTTCCTT. This sequence encodes CATSRDSSRAEAFL.

The chain has TRBV2 and TRBJ1-1; TRBD1 matches at 7 bases. The CDR3 covers 15 residues. V dropped 4 bases and J dropped 8; count of bases not matched to a gene: 13. CDR1 and CDR2 from the germline V gene are SNHLY and FYNNEI. CDR3 amino acids: CASSVTGLGGKEAFF. CDR3 nucleotides: TGTGCCAGCAGTGTGACAGGGCTAGGAGGAAAAGAAGCTTTCTTT.

This chain links TRBV10-3 with TRBJ1-1; TRBD1 agrees at 8 bases. The CDR3 is 14 amino acids. V trimming: 4 bases; J trimming: 3 bases; junction bases outside the gene matches: 4. Germline CDR1 reads ENHRY; CDR2 reads SYGVKD. The DNA of the CDR3 is TGTGCCATCAGTGGTACAGGGGGTGACACTGAAGCTTTCTTT. Residues: CAISGTGGDTEAFF.

With regard to this clonotype: A read error may account for a junction end that differs from germline. V usage is TRBV5-6 and J usage is TRBJ1-3; D remains unclear. The CDR3 sequence is 14 residues long. CDR1 is SGHDT, CDR2 YYEEEE, per germline. CDR3 nucleotide sequence: TGTGCCAGCAGATTGGCTTACTCTGGAAACACCATATATTTT. Encoded protein: CASRLAYSGNTIYF.

In this sample, this clonotype turned up many times. The V call is TRBV12-3 or TRBV12-4, the J call TRBJ1-2; 7 positions agree with TRBD1. V was clipped by 5 bases and J by 9 bases; unmatched bases: 3. The CDR3 is 11 residues long. Written as DNA, the CDR3 is TGTGCCAGCAGTGACAGGGCTCGCTACACCTTC. Translation: CASSDRARYTF.

This clonotype has more than one count but fewer than ten. This clone may be a read error of a much larger clone one base away. The V gene is TRBV19, the J gene TRBJ2-1; tentatively, D is TRBD1 (5 bases). V dropped 5 bases and J dropped 6 bases, with 11 bases sitting between them. Per germline, CDR1 LNHDA and CDR2 SQIVND (reference sequence). This CDR3 has 13 amino acids. In DNA form, the CDR3 reads TGTGCCAGTAGTCTCCGACAGCTCAATGAGCAGTTCTTC. Protein product: CASSLRQLNEQFF. Full variable domain (missing parts from reference TRBV19 and TRBJ2-1): DGGITQSPKYLFRKEGQNVTLSCEQNLNHDAMYWYRQDPGQGLRLIYYSQIVNDFQKGDIAEGYSVSREKKESFPLTVTSAQKNPTAFYLCASSLRQLNEQFFGPGTRLTVL.

The chain has TRBV25-1 and TRBJ2-5; 9 bases are a match to TRBD1. There are 17 residues in the CDR3. The V and J ends lost 6 bases and 1 base, in that order; junction bases with no gene match: 12. The germline V gene has CDR1 MGHDK and CDR2 SYGVNS. The CDR3 is CASSPDRQGVSQETQYF. DNA for the CDR3: TGTGCCAGCAGCCCTGATCGACAGGGGGTTTCCCAAGAGACCCAGTACTTC.

This clonotype appeared many times. The chain employs TRBV2 and TRBJ2-3; 9 nucleotides line up with TRBD1. CDR1 is SNHLY and CDR2 is FYNNEI in the germline V gene. The CDR3 is 14 amino acids. The J segment lost 3 bases and the V segment lost 6 bases, leaving 4 bases of the junction unmatched. CDR3 sequence: CASRRDRETDTQYF. The CDR3 bases are TGTGCCAGCAGGAGGGACAGGGAAACAGATACGCAGTATTTT.

This clonotype was observed many times. J is TRBJ2-7 and V is TRBV7-3; 11 nucleotides match TRBD1. The germline V gene has CDR1 SGHTA and CDR2 FQGTGA. Trimming took 5 bases from V and 9 from J; bases not matched to a gene: 6. CDR3 length: 13 residues. The CDR3 here is CASSPGTGGVQYF. Here the CDR3 DNA reads TGTGCCAGCAGCCCTGGGACAGGGGGAGTGCAGTACTTC.

The table lists this clonotype with a few counts. V is TRBV3-1 and J is TRBJ2-5; 10 bases match TRBD1. Per germline, CDR1 LGHDT and CDR2 YNNKEL (reference sequence). Unmatched junction bases numbered 8, after V lost 1 base and J lost 9 bases. The CDR3 spans 15 residues. CDR3 loop: CASSQAGTGVAAQYF. In DNA, the CDR3 is TGTGCCAGCAGCCAAGCCGGGACAGGGGTAGCGGCCCAGTACTTC.

This clonotype was counted many times. This chain links TRBV11-3 with TRBJ2-1; D is perhaps TRBD1 (6 bases). CDR3 length: 15 residues. V was clipped by 0 bases and J by 8 bases, with 14 bases between them. CDR1 SGHNT and CDR2 YENEEA come from the germline V gene. CDR3 sequence: CASSLDQARGDEQFF. CDR3 in DNA: TGTGCCAGCAGCTTAGATCAGGCCAGGGGAGATGAGCAGTTCTTC.

The chain employs TRBV10-3 and TRBJ2-1; TRBD1 agrees at 12 bases. The germline gives CDR1 ENHRY, CDR2 SYGVKD. V lost 6 bases to trimming and J lost 6 bases; unmatched junction nucleotides: 3. The CDR3 totals 14 residues. The CDR3 coding sequence is TGTGCCATCAGCGGGACAGGGGGCCGCAATGAGCAGTTCTTC. This translates into CAISGTGGRNEQFF.

This clonotype was seen only a few times. V is TRBV7-2 and J is TRBJ1-1; 10 positions agree with TRBD1. The CDR3 contains 15 residues. The germline CDR1 and CDR2 sequences are SGHTA and FQGNSA. V lost 5 bases to trimming and J lost 4 bases; unmatched junction nucleotides: 7. CDR3 in DNA: TGTGCCAGCAGCACCACGGGACAGGGGCGCACTGAAGCTTTCTTT. The encoded protein is CASSTTGQGRTEAFF.

This clonotype was recorded many times. In DNA, the CDR3 is TGTGCCAGCAGTTTAGTCCTGGGGGAGACCCAGTACTTC. It yields the protein CASSLVLGETQYF. This sequence joins TRBV12-3 or TRBV12-4 and TRBJ2-5; unclear D gene. This CDR3 region has 13 residues. Trimming pared 1 base from V and 5 bases from J, leaving 8 bases between.

This chain uses TRBV7-9 with TRBJ2-5, with D perhaps being TRBD1 or TRBD2 (7 bases each). CDR3 length: 19 amino acids. With 8 bases removed from V and 2 bases from J, the gap between germline ends came to 30 bases. CDR1 SEHNR and CDR2 FQNEAQ come from the germline V gene (reference sequence). CDR3 sequence (DNA): TGTGCCAGCTCACCACGTCGGAAGGATTCAGGGGGGGGGCAAGAGACCCAGTACTTC. Translation: CASSPRRKDSGGGQETQYF.

The chain uses TRBV5-1 and TRBJ2-5, with a weak D call TRBD1 (5 bases). In germline, CDR1 is SGHRS, CDR2 YFSETQ. The CDR3 length is 12 residues. V was shortened by 4 bases and J by 2 bases, with 6 bases between the two germline ends. The CDR3 loop is CASSQGQETQYF. The CDR3 DNA is TGCGCCAGCAGCCAGGGACAAGAGACCCAGTACTTC.

The gene calls are TRBV7-3 and TRBJ2-2; the D gene is possibly TRBD2 (6 bases). The CDR3 runs 16 residues. With 5 bases removed from V and 3 bases from J, the gap between germline ends came to 16 bases. Germline values: CDR1 SGHTA, CDR2 FQGTGA. The CDR3 loop reads CASSKNRRDYTGELFF. CDR3 DNA: TGTGCCAGCAGCAAAAACCGCCGGGACTACACCGGGGAGCTGTTTTTT.

The gene calls are TRBV20-1 and TRBJ1-1; maybe TRBD1 (5 bases). Germline V CDR1 and CDR2: DFQATT, SNEGSKA (reference sequence). This CDR3 spans 16 amino acids. Deletions cut 0 bases from V and 0 bases from J, with 14 bases between. The CDR3 nucleotides read TGCAGTGCTAGAGAGGACATTCGGGGGATGAACACTGAAGCTTTCTTT. Its protein product is CSAREDIRGMNTEAFF.

This chain links TRBV7-8 with TRBJ1-1, with unresolved D. CDR1 is SGHVS, CDR2 FQNEAQ, per germline. Trimming removed 4 bases from V and 1 base from J, with 7 bases in between. CDR3 size: 13 residues. CDR3 nucleotide sequence: TGTGCCAGCAGCTCGTCAGGGAACACTGAAGCTTTCTTT. Protein: CASSSSGNTEAFF.

This clonotype showed up many times. This sequence joins TRBV4-1 and TRBJ1-1, with a tentative D call TRBD1 (5 bases). The CDR3 runs to 15 residues. The V gene lost 4 bases and the J gene lost 2 bases, with 14 bases spanning the gap. The germline gives CDR1 MGHRA, CDR2 YSYEKL. The CDR3 here is CASSLLGGTNTEAFF. CDR3 coding DNA: TGCGCCAGCAGCCTCCTAGGTGGGACTAACACTGAAGCTTTCTTT.

This clonotype was observed many times. The chain employs TRBV5-1 and TRBJ1-1; D uncertain. Germline-derived CDR1 and CDR2 are SGHRS and YFSETQ. The CDR3 extends over 16 amino acids. Trimming removed 2 bases from V and 0 bases from J, with 14 bases in between. Here the CDR3 DNA reads TGCGCCAGCAGCTTTCCCCCCGCGGGGATGAACACTGAAGCTTTCTTT. This sequence encodes CASSFPPAGMNTEAFF.

This clonotype was observed a single time. This chain joins TRBV5-1 and TRBJ2-7, with D perhaps matching TRBD1 (7 bases). The germline gives CDR1 SGHRS, CDR2 YFSETQ. V was pared by 4 bases and J by 3 bases, with 17 bases between. CDR3 length equals 15 residues. DNA of the CDR3: TGCGCCAGCAGCCAGGGGGGACAGCGAGTCTACGAGCAGTACTTC. Translated, it gives CASSQGGQRVYEQYF.

V is TRBV2 and J is TRBJ2-5, with D perhaps TRBD2 (6 bases). The J call may not be correct, given that the DNA end is closer to TRBJ2-7. Germline CDR1 is SNHLY and CDR2 is FYNNEI. The length of the CDR3 is 12 residues. The CDR3 region is CASREGVGEQYF. The CDR3 DNA follows: TGTGCCAGCAGGGAGGGCGTGGGCGAGCAGTACTTC.